This T cell receptor beta chain was documented in a study of CD8 T cells in ankylosing spondylitis. Regarding the study as a whole: Researchers report that disease-linked clones proved CD8+ and relatively rare in peripheral blood. Clones tied to disease were said to be significantly enriched in matched ankylosing spondylitis synovial fluid. There was a TCR beta motif, made of 7 or 8 highly homologous variants, that appeared characteristic of ankylosing spondylitis blood.

Making the TCR beta libraries involved quantitative 5'-RACE with molecular barcodes. MiXCR, applied by TCRdb to the 5' RACE reads, yields one record per CDR3 protein. The data show 150,000 or so distinct CDR3 sequences, 9.8% seen once. Details on this clonotype: Its antigen is as yet unknown.

The CDR3 is made up of 15 amino acids. CDR1 and CDR2 from the germline V gene are LGHNA and YNFKEQ. Trimming took off 4 bases at V and 3 bases at J, with 15 bases between the two ends. The rearrangement joins TRBV4-2 to TRBJ1-1; D gene uncertain. This clonotype originated in a female donor with ankylosing spondylitis or in good health (not recorded which). The sample taken for sequencing was blood, either unsorted or a sorted T cell fraction (not recorded which). CDR3 coding DNA: TGTGCCAGCAGCCCTAGGGTCGGCCGCGACACTGAAGCTTTCTTT. Translating it yields CASSPRVGRDTEAFF.